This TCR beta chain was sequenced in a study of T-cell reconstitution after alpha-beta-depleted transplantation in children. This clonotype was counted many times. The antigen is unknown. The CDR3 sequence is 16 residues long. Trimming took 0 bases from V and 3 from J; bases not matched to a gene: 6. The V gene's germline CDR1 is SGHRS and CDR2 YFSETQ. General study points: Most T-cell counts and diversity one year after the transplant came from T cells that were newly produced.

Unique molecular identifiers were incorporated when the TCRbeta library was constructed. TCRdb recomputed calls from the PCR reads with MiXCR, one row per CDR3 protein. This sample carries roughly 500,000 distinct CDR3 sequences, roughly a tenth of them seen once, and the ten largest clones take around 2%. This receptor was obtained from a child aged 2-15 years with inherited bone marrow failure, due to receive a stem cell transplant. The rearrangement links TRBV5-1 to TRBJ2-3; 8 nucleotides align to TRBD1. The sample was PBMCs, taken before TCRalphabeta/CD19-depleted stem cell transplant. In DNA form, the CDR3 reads TGCGCCAGCAGCTTGGCTGGACAGGGAGGTACAGATACGCAGTATTTT. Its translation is CASSLAGQGGTDTQYF.